These T cell receptor beta chains were read from a single sample in a study of T cells in Graves' hyperthyroidism and ophthalmopathy. TCRdb recomputed calls from the multiplex PCR reads with MiXCR, one row per CDR3 protein. This repertoire shows roughly 500,000 distinct CDR3 sequences, about 20% found once; its top ten account for about half. The sequenced sample was blood. Every receptor here comes from a woman in her 70s with Graves' ophthalmopathy. Each CDR3 is given with its conserved first and last residue. Fields, in order: V gene, J gene, CDR3 protein.

TRBV12-5	TRBJ2-3	CASGEPGHLGVGQYF
TRBV10-1	TRBJ2-5	CASSESNTGETQYF
TRBV6-2/TRBV6-3	TRBJ2-3	CASSYSGQGASDTQYF
TRBV2	TRBJ2-5	CASRAGPPRETQYF
TRBV28	TRBJ1-5	CASLLTGTNQPQHF
TRBV19	TRBJ2-1	CASSIGGNTYEQFF
TRBV15	TRBJ2-5	CATSLRRGGETQYF
TRBV3-1	TRBJ2-7	CASSRAEGGYEQYF
TRBV19	TRBJ2-1	CASSITSTSGPTYNEQFF
TRBV12-5	TRBJ2-1	CASGFQPGLAGGDEQFF
TRBV28	TRBJ2-5	CASSSVNQETQYF
TRBV11-2	TRBJ2-7	CASSLQLSTSEQYF
TRBV28	TRBJ2-7	CASREQGRSYEQYF
TRBV20-1	TRBJ1-1	CSASPTGEISGAFF
TRBV12-5	TRBJ1-2	CASGLVRGGLDYGYTF
TRBV3-1	TRBJ2-7	CASELAGSHEQYF
TRBV20-1	TRBJ1-5	CSARDLAGRGQPQHF
TRBV6-2/TRBV6-3	TRBJ2-7	CASAGNSYEQYF
TRBV27	TRBJ2-1	CASSFIAGGPSANEQFF
TRBV12-3/TRBV12-4	TRBJ2-5	CASAFGQGRGETQYF
TRBV5-1	TRBJ1-2	CASSSGPGNPGYTF
TRBV6-5	TRBJ2-7	CASSYVGLGGEQYF